This T cell receptor (beta chain) was sequenced for a study of beta chain features in type 1 diabetes. Expressed TCRB transcripts were sequenced, since all the RNA that had been isolated was reverse transcribed. Libraries were prepared by immunoSEQ multiplex PCR; TCRdb keeps only in-frame clonotypes and omits some of them. This table has approximately 150,000 clones, approximately 10% appearing once. Points on this clone: Its matching antigen is unknown.

Study-wide results and limits: TCRB CDR3s from Type 1 diabetes patients were moderately but significantly shorter in all four CD4+ subsets.

Germline values: CDR1 SGHNT, CDR2 YYREEE (reference sequence). J lost 7 bases, V lost 1 base, and 6 bases had no gene match. This CDR3 is built from 16 residues. Input material: central memory CD4+ T cells from blood. This TCR was recovered from a man aged 25 to 45 with type 1 diabetes. The rearrangement uses TRBV5-4 and TRBJ1-6; 9 positions agree with TRBD1. The CDR3 nucleotides are TGTGCCAGCAGCTTGTCACAGGGGGCTGGGAATTCACCCCTCCACTTT. Translated, it gives CASSLSQGAGNSPLHF.